Below are 26 T cell receptor beta chains sequenced from a single sample in a study of cytotoxic CD8 clonotypes in ibrutinib-treated CLL. The repertoire was sequenced with immunoSEQ multiplex PCR; TCRdb's copy has only in-frame clones and lacks some. The sample lists nearly 85,000 clones, roughly 83% seen once, with roughly 5% in the top ten. The sample was PBMCs, taken after 12 months of ibrutinib treatment. The receptors originated from a human donor with chronic lymphocytic leukemia.

The chain links TRBV18 to TRBJ2-5; 10 bases are a match to TRBD1. Trimming cost V 10 bases and J 3 bases; bases outside gene matches: 5. The CDR3 loop spans 13 amino acids. Germline V CDR1 and CDR2: KGHSH, LQKENI. The CDR3 DNA is TGTGCCACCCGAGGGACAGGGGAAGAGACCCAGTACTTC. Its translation: CATRGTGEETQYF.

The J gene is TRBJ2-2, the V gene TRBV19; 8 bases map to TRBD1. V shed 6 bases and J 1 base; nucleotides not matched to a gene: 4. CDR1 is LNHDA and CDR2 is SQIVND in the germline V gene (reference sequence). The length of the CDR3 is 15 residues. CDR3 sequence reads: CASRTGQGNTGELFF. The CDR3 DNA is TGTGCCAGTAGGACAGGACAGGGGAACACCGGGGAGCTGTTTTTT.

This clone showed up just a few times. This sequence joins TRBV15 and TRBJ1-4; TRBD1 matches at 8 bases. J was trimmed by 6 bases and V by 3 bases; bases with no gene match: 12. The length of the CDR3 is 17 residues. Germline V gene sequence: CDR1 LNHNV, CDR2 YYDKDF (reference sequence). Here the CDR3 DNA reads TGTGCCACCAGCAGGGAACAATGGGGACAGGTCCATGAAAAACTGTTTTTT. It codes for CATSREQWGQVHEKLFF. The full variable domain, completed using reference TRBV15 and TRBJ1-4, is DAMVIQNPRYQVTQFGKPVTLSCSQTLNHNVMYWYQQKSSQAPKLLFHYYDKDFNNEADTPDNFQSRRPNTSFCFLDIRSPGLGDTAMYLCATSREQWGQVHEKLFFGSGTQLSVL.

This sequence joins TRBV20-1 and TRBJ2-7, with D perhaps TRBD2 (5 bases). The V end was cut by 2 bases, the J end by 5 bases, with 7 bases between. The length of the CDR3 is 11 residues. Germline V lookup: CDR1 DFQATT, CDR2 SNEGSKA (reference sequence). Here the CDR3 reads CSARKEDEQYF. The CDR3 bases are TGCAGTGCTAGAAAGGAGGACGAGCAGTACTTC.

The rearrangement joins TRBV5-1 to TRBJ2-2; D remains unclear. Trimming pared 2 bases from V and 5 bases from J, leaving 7 bases between. The CDR3 length is 13 residues. Germline CDR1 and CDR2: SGHRS and YFSETQ. The CDR3 protein is CASSFLGTGELFF. The DNA of the CDR3 is TGCGCCAGCAGCTTTTTGGGAACCGGGGAGCTGTTTTTT.

The J gene is TRBJ2-1, the V gene TRBV27, with 7 bases identical to TRBD1. CDR3 size: 16 residues. Germline values: CDR1 MNHEY, CDR2 SMNVEV (reference sequence). The trim removed 5 bases at V and 7 bases at J, leaving 14 bases unmatched. CDR3 coding DNA: TGTGCCAGCAGTCCCCTACTTTCACAGGGGTGGAATGAGCAGTTCTTC. Translation gives CASSPLLSQGWNEQFF.

This chain connects TRBV2 to TRBJ1-4; D may be TRBD1 (6 bases). Per the germline V gene, CDR1 is SNHLY and CDR2 is FYNNEI. V was clipped by 6 bases and J by 8 bases, with 16 bases between them. The CDR3 totals 14 residues. Here the CDR3 DNA reads TGTGCCAGCAGCCCCGCGGGGGCGCGCGAAAAACTGTTTTTT. Translating gives CASSPAGAREKLFF.

The rearrangement links TRBV7-8 to TRBJ2-7; 7 bases match TRBD1. This CDR3 spans 12 amino acids. CDR1 SGHVS and CDR2 FQNEAQ come from the germline V gene. V lost 7 bases and J lost 4; bases outside the gene matches: 4. The CDR3 DNA sequence: TGTGCCAGCACCTCAGGGGGTTACGAGCAGTACTTC. The encoded protein is CASTSGGYEQYF.

This chain links TRBV5-1 with TRBJ2-2; 9 nucleotides align to TRBD1. The CDR3 is made up of 16 amino acids. V shed 4 bases, J shed 4 bases, and the junction held 8 bases outside the gene matches. Germline loops: CDR1 SGHRS, CDR2 YFSETQ. CDR3 nucleotide sequence: TGCGCCAGCAGCCACGTCGGGGACAGGGCCACCGGGGAGCTGTTTTTT. Translated: CASSHVGDRATGELFF.

The V call is TRBV27, the J call TRBJ1-1, with D possibly being TRBD1 (6 bases). This CDR3 has 15 amino acids. Trimming removed 3 bases from V and 3 bases from J, with 14 bases in between. CDR1 and CDR2 (germline): MNHEY, SMNVEV (reference sequence). The CDR3 spells CASSFYWGADTEAFF. The DNA of the CDR3 is TGTGCCAGCAGTTTCTATTGGGGGGCGGACACTGAAGCTTTCTTT.

This clone was detected once. The V gene is TRBV7-9, the J gene TRBJ2-6; D remains unclear. Trimming stripped 4 bases from V and 1 base from J, with 5 bases between. CDR3 size: 14 residues. The germline V gene has CDR1 SEHNR and CDR2 FQNEAQ (reference sequence). For the CDR3, the DNA is TGTGCCAGCAGCTGGGGTTCTGGGGCCAACGTCCTGACTTTC. Translating it yields CASSWGSGANVLTF. The variable domain in full, with the rest retrieved from reference TRBV7-9 and TRBJ2-6, is DTGVSQNPRHKITKRGQNVTFRCDPISEHNRLYWYRQTLGQGPEFLTYFQNEAQLEKSRLLSDRFSAERPKGSFSTLEIQRTEQGDSAMYLCASSWGSGANVLTFGAGSRLTVL.

The V call is TRBV7-3, the J call TRBJ2-4, with D tentatively TRBD2 (7 bases). V lost 5 bases and J 8 bases, leaving 13 bases between the germline ends. Looked up from germline, CDR1 is SGHTA and CDR2 is FQGTGA. The CDR3 is made up of 13 amino acids. The CDR3 DNA follows: TGTGCCAGCAGCCCCGGAGGGGGGGACATTCAGTACTTC. It codes for CASSPGGGDIQYF.

The chain links TRBV5-1 to TRBJ1-4; D ambiguous. The ends were cut back, 7 bases at V and 6 bases at J, with 13 bases in the middle. Germline V CDR1 and CDR2: SGHRS, YFSETQ. The CDR3 consists of 13 residues. The CDR3 here is CASRLVAYEKLFF. CDR3 in DNA: TGCGCCAGCCGCCTCGTAGCTTATGAAAAACTGTTTTTT.

The rearrangement uses TRBV7-6 and TRBJ1-1; no clear D. The CDR3 loop spans 14 amino acids. Germline assignment: CDR1 SGHVS and CDR2 FNYEAQ. Deletions cut 0 bases from V and 8 bases from J, with 13 bases between. The chain's CDR3 is CASSLAGNSMEAFF. The CDR3 coding sequence is TGTGCCAGCAGCTTAGCAGGGAACTCAATGGAAGCTTTCTTT.

Here the CDR3 reads CASSPTGQGGGYTF. As DNA, the CDR3 is TGTGCCAGCAGCCCCACCGGACAGGGGGGTGGCTACACCTTC. The chain employs TRBV5-5 and TRBJ1-2, with TRBD1 matching over 10 bases. CDR3 length equals 14 residues. Per the germline V gene, CDR1 is SGHKS and CDR2 is YYEKEE (reference sequence). V gave up 4 bases and J gave up 7 bases; unmatched junction bases: 7.

This chain joins TRBV5-6 and TRBJ1-1; D gene ambiguous. CDR1 is SGHDT and CDR2 is YYEEEE in the germline V gene. CDR3 length: 13 residues. Trimming removed 4 bases from V and 5 bases from J, with 12 bases in between. The CDR3 is CASSLLKHTEAFF. The CDR3 bases are TGTGCCAGCAGCCTACTTAAGCATACTGAAGCTTTCTTT.

As concerns this clone: The germline gene is not matched at one end of the junction; a read error may be the cause. As DNA, the CDR3 is TGTGCTAGCAGCTTAGCGCAGGGCGGGGAGCTGTTTTTT. Encoded protein: CASSLAQGGELFF. The J gene is TRBJ2-2, the V gene TRBV7-7; D assignment may be TRBD1 or TRBD2 (5 bases each). Germline-derived CDR1 and CDR2 are SSHAT and FNYEAQ (reference sequence). The CDR3 is made up of 13 amino acids. The whole variable domain, filled in from reference TRBV7-7 and TRBJ2-2, reads GAGVSQSPRYKVTKRGQDVTLRCDPISSHATLYWYQQALGQGPEFLTYFNYEAQPDKSGLPSDRFSAERPEGSISTLTIQRTEQRDSAMYRCASSLAQGGELFFGEGSRLTVL.

This chain joins TRBV5-6 and TRBJ2-1; D is perhaps TRBD1 or TRBD2 (6 bases each). CDR1 and CDR2 from the germline V gene are SGHDT and YYEEEE. There are 15 residues in the CDR3. With 4 bases removed from V and 6 bases from J, the gap between germline ends came to 17 bases. The CDR3 sequence is CASSTLKGGSNEQFF. CDR3 sequence (DNA): TGTGCCAGCAGCACACTAAAGGGGGGTAGCAATGAGCAGTTCTTC.

This chain uses TRBV28 with TRBJ1-6; D may be TRBD1 (5 bases). CDR1 is MDHEN, CDR2 SYDVKM, per germline. The V end was cut by 3 bases, the J end by 8 bases, with 8 bases between. The CDR3 totals 13 residues. The CDR3 is CASSLGGDSPLHF. The CDR3 nucleotides are TGTGCCAGCAGTTTGGGGGGGGATTCACCCCTCCACTTT.

This chain uses TRBV5-1 with TRBJ2-7, with a possible D match to TRBD2 (6 bases). CDR3 size: 14 residues. Germline V gene sequence: CDR1 SGHRS, CDR2 YFSETQ. Trimming removed 0 bases at V and 6 bases at J, with 13 bases between. This CDR3 is CASSLEGTGGEQYF. CDR3 nucleotide sequence: TGCGCCAGCAGCTTGGAGGGAACCGGGGGCGAGCAGTACTTC.

This clone was counted a few times. The CDR3 region has the DNA TGTGCCAGCAGCGTCCTCAACCCCACTAATGAAAAACTGTTTTTT. Amino acid sequence: CASSVLNPTNEKLFF. The chain links TRBV9 to TRBJ1-4; D gene unclear. The CDR3 has 15 amino acids. The germline V gene encodes CDR1 SGDLS and CDR2 YYNGEE. V lost 2 bases and J lost 2, with 10 bases in between.

CDR3 amino acids: CATLEPGLQNNEQFF. CDR3 bases: TGTGCCACCCTCGAGCCGGGACTCCAGAACAATGAGCAGTTCTTC. This sequence joins TRBV2 and TRBJ2-1, with D possibly TRBD2 on 6 matching bases. The CDR3 spans 15 residues. Looked up from germline, CDR1 is SNHLY and CDR2 is FYNNEI. The V end lost 10 bases, the J end lost 5 bases, and 21 bases lay between the germline ends.

This CDR3 is CASSWATQETQYF. In DNA, the CDR3 is TGCGCCAGCAGCTGGGCTACCCAAGAGACCCAGTACTTC. The chain is built from TRBV5-1 and TRBJ2-5; D remains ambiguous. The CDR3 has 13 residues. From germline, CDR1 is SGHRS and CDR2 YFSETQ. V was clipped by 3 bases and J by 1 base, with 7 bases between them.

The chain combines TRBV27 with TRBJ2-1; 8 nucleotides agree with TRBD2. Germline assignment: CDR1 MNHEY and CDR2 SMNVEV (reference sequence). J lost 5 bases, V lost 5 bases, and 8 bases had no gene match. CDR3 length: 15 amino acids. CDR3 loop: CASSPPPAGDNEQFF. The CDR3 DNA is TGTGCCAGCAGTCCACCTCCAGCGGGAGACAATGAGCAGTTCTTC.

The V call is TRBV29-1, the J call TRBJ2-6; D perhaps matches TRBD1 (6 bases). This CDR3 has 13 residues. V was trimmed by 5 bases and J by 4 bases, leaving 9 bases between them. The germline gives CDR1 SQVTM, CDR2 ANQGSEA. The DNA for the CDR3 is TGCAGCGTTCGGACAGACGGGGCCAACGTCCTGACTTTC. Amino acid sequence: CSVRTDGANVLTF.

The CDR3 DNA reads TGCGCCAGCCAACAGGGGCCCGAGGGGGAGCTGTTTTTT. Translating it yields CASQQGPEGELFF. This chain joins TRBV5-1 and TRBJ2-2; 7 bases match TRBD1. The CDR3 runs to 13 residues. V shed 7 bases and J 8 bases; nucleotides not matched to a gene: 8. The germline CDR1 and CDR2 sequences are SGHRS and YFSETQ.